This TCR beta chain originates from a study of T-cell reconstitution after alpha-beta-depleted transplantation in children. In its sample, this clonotype was seen many times. Its antigen is unknown. The study, taken as a whole, reports: Some patients owed their high day-60 TCRbeta diversity to surviving recipient T cells and thymic progenitors. T-cell numbers and diversity one year post-transplant derived largely from freshly generated T cells. It was reported that alpha-beta T cells came from several hundred expanded graft clones (about two months after transplant).

The TCRbeta library incorporated unique molecular identifiers. TCRdb re-analysed the PCR reads in MiXCR, keeping a single row per CDR3 protein. The data hold around 270,000 distinct CDR3 sequences, with roughly 7.8% observed a single time. Sample: peripheral blood, taken 360 days after TCRalphabeta/CD19-depleted stem cell transplant. The source is a female patient aged 2-9 years who had a stem cell transplant for Fanconi anemia, so the T cells may come from the graft donor.

The CDR3 coding sequence is TGCGCCAGCAGCTTGGCTGGAGACGCCTACAATGAGCAGTTCTTC. As protein: CASSLAGDAYNEQFF. The chain recombines TRBV5-1 with TRBJ2-1; D ambiguous. CDR3 length: 15 residues. Trimming removed 0 bases at V and 2 bases at J, with 9 bases between. From germline, CDR1 is SGHRS and CDR2 YFSETQ.